This T cell receptor (beta chain) was identified during a study of blood T cell repertoires in COVID-19. About the study: COVID-19 samples collected from the United States, Italy and Spain covered acute and convalescent phases. PBMCs, B-cell-depleted T cells, or T cells provided the cDNA or gDNA that made up the material.

Germline V gene lookup returns CDR1 ENHRY and CDR2 SYGVKD. The CDR3 runs 14 residues. The trim removed 4 bases at V and 2 bases at J, leaving 3 bases unmatched. TCRdb's table, derived via immunoSEQ multiplex PCR, lists solely in-frame clones and lacks some. This table has tens of thousands of clones, roughly 86% appearing once. The Seattle patients, enrolled during active infection, were followed longitudinally. The sequenced sample consisted of peripheral blood. The rearrangement uses TRBV10-3 and TRBJ2-5; 8 nucleotides match TRBD2. The clonotype comes from a man in his forties or fifties with COVID-19, enrolled during active disease. Here the CDR3 DNA reads TGTGCCATCAGTGGGCGGGGGGCACAAGAGACCCAGTACTTC. Protein: CAISGRGAQETQYF.